The clone carrying this TCR beta chain was found once. All exposed participants met a person with COVID-19 within 2 weeks before entering the study. These data belong to a study of blood T cell repertoires in COVID-19. Study processing details: Estimation of nucleated cell counts was performed using reference gene primer amplification. Here immunoSEQ multiplex PCR was the method, and the copy in TCRdb shows in-frame clones only, minus some. V and J calls and clone size are given by that table; D and trimming were obtained from the DNA. The sample includes around 250,000 clones, 80% to 90% of them seen just once. CDR1 and CDR2 (germline): SGHDT, YYEEEE. J gave up 4 bases and V 1 base, and 6 bases lay outside the gene matches. This CDR3 is built from 16 residues.

Sequenced input: PBMCs or T cells enriched from blood (not recorded which). V usage is TRBV5-6 and J usage is TRBJ2-1, with 9 nucleotides matching TRBD2. The clonotype originates from a woman aged 40 to 55 who had been exposed to COVID-19. The CDR3 sequence is CASSLTSLAGYNEQFF. In DNA, the CDR3 is TGTGCCAGCAGCTTGACGTCCCTAGCGGGGTACAATGAGCAGTTCTTC.